Presented here are 19 T cell receptor beta chains from one specimen sequenced in a study of T-cell reconstitution after alpha-beta-depleted transplantation in children. Unique molecular identifiers were used in preparing the TCRbeta library. Using its own MiXCR run on the PCR reads, TCRdb lists one record per CDR3 protein. The profile shows about 200,000 distinct CDR3 sequences, roughly 6.5% of them singletons. This material consisted of PBMCs, taken before TCRalphabeta/CD19-depleted stem cell transplant. The receptors come from a girl in the first two years of life with combined immunodeficiency, due to receive a stem cell transplant.

At least ten counts were recorded for this clonotype. This rearrangement joins TRBV6-4 to TRBJ2-6, with D maybe TRBD2 (7 bases). The V gene lost 3 bases and the J gene lost 0 bases, with 15 bases spanning the gap. The CDR3 length is 18 residues. Germline values: CDR1 MRHNA, CDR2 SNTAGT. This chain's CDR3 is CASSDYGGASSGANVLTF. CDR3 in DNA: TGTGCCAGCAGTGATTATGGGGGGGCCAGCTCTGGGGCCAACGTCCTGACTTTC.

In its sample, this clonotype was seen many times. J is TRBJ2-7 and V is TRBV2; 11 bases are a match to TRBD2. The V gene end was trimmed by 3 bases and the J gene end by 1 base; junction bases not matched to a gene: 5. CDR3 length: 16 amino acids. Looked up from germline, CDR1 is SNHLY and CDR2 is FYNNEI. CDR3 residues: CASSEWLAGGSYEQYF. The CDR3 nucleotides are TGTGCCAGCAGTGAGTGGCTAGCGGGAGGTTCCTACGAGCAGTACTTC.

This clonotype was counted ten times or more. The chain's CDR3 is CSVVRQGANEQYF. The CDR3 region has the DNA TGCAGCGTTGTAAGGCAGGGGGCTAACGAGCAGTACTTC. The gene calls are TRBV29-1 and TRBJ2-7; 8 nucleotides line up with TRBD1. The trim removed 4 bases at V and 5 bases at J, leaving 7 bases unmatched. The CDR3 extends over 13 amino acids. CDR1 is SQVTM and CDR2 is ANQGSEA in the germline V gene.

This clonotype came up a few times. V gene TRBV12-3 or TRBV12-4 combines with J gene TRBJ1-1; D is unclear. Trimming removed 6 bases at V and 4 bases at J, with 18 bases between. The CDR3 sequence is 15 residues long. Here the CDR3 reads CASRGSPYGGTEAFF. In DNA, the CDR3 is TGTGCCAGCAGGGGGTCTCCTTATGGAGGCACTGAAGCTTTCTTT.

This clonotype was detected ten times or more. The chain couples TRBV4-2 to TRBJ2-1; no clear D. CDR3 length: 14 residues. Germline loops: CDR1 LGHNA, CDR2 YNFKEQ. Trimming cost V 4 bases and J 5 bases, with 12 bases left between them. CDR3 nucleotide sequence: TGTGCCAGCAGCCCAGCGAGCGCCAACAATGAGCAGTTCTTC. Its translation: CASSPASANNEQFF.

This chain links TRBV2 with TRBJ2-4; D might be TRBD1 or TRBD2, each matching 5 bases. V was shortened by 7 bases and J by 5 bases, with 21 bases between the two germline ends. Germline CDR1 SNHLY, CDR2 FYNNEI. The CDR3 is 16 residues long. CDR3 in DNA: TGTGCCAGCAAGCGTACGGGACCAACAATTCAAAACATTCAGTACTTC. Protein: CASKRTGPTIQNIQYF.

This clonotype was picked up many times. The chain couples TRBV3-1 to TRBJ2-7; no clear D. This CDR3 region has 15 residues. The V end lost 1 base, the J end lost 1 base, and 11 bases lay between the germline ends. Germline V gene data show CDR1 as LGHDT and CDR2 as YNNKEL (reference sequence). For the CDR3, the DNA is TGTGCCAGCAGCCAAGCCCAGGAGACATCCTACGAGCAGTACTTC. Its protein product is CASSQAQETSYEQYF.

This clonotype was counted many times. The chain carries TRBV12-3 or TRBV12-4 and TRBJ1-1, with a tentative D call TRBD1 (5 bases). The germline V and J ends were trimmed by 5 bases and 8 bases, with 15 bases remaining between them. The CDR3 extends over 13 amino acids. The CDR3 DNA is TGTGCCAGCAGTCCGACAGAATTTAAGGAAGCTTTCTTT. Translated, it gives CASSPTEFKEAFF.

This clonotype appeared many times. The chain recombines TRBV20-1 with TRBJ2-7; TRBD2 matches at 11 bases. The V and J ends lost 6 bases and 9 bases, in that order; junction bases with no gene match: 13. Germline CDR1 DFQATT, CDR2 SNEGSKA (reference sequence). There are 14 residues in the CDR3. CDR3 protein: CSANSLAGGPGQYF. In DNA form, the CDR3 reads TGCAGTGCCAATTCGTTAGCGGGAGGGCCAGGGCAGTACTTC.

This clonotype showed up many times. The gene calls are TRBV20-1 and TRBJ2-7, with 9 bases aligning to TRBD1. Germline trimming cut 5 bases from V and 2 bases from J; bases unmatched to any gene: 7. CDR3 size: 14 residues. From germline, CDR1 is DFQATT and CDR2 SNEGSKA (reference sequence). The CDR3 sequence is CSASGTGITYEQYF. CDR3 DNA: TGCAGTGCTTCCGGGACAGGGATTACCTACGAGCAGTACTTC.

Many counts were recorded for this clonotype. V gene TRBV15 combines with J gene TRBJ2-5, with 7 bases that match TRBD2. Trimming removed 7 bases from V and 2 bases from J; junction bases left unmatched: 7. The CDR3 has 14 residues. CDR1 is LNHNV, CDR2 YYDKDF, per germline (reference sequence). The CDR3 loop is CATTPSGYQETQYF. The DNA of the CDR3 is TGTGCCACCACGCCTAGCGGCTATCAAGAGACCCAGTACTTC.

At least ten counts were recorded for this clonotype. This chain joins TRBV28 and TRBJ1-5; 9 nucleotides match TRBD1. V lost 6 bases to trimming and J lost 6 bases; unmatched junction nucleotides: 12. The germline V gene has CDR1 MDHEN and CDR2 SYDVKM. The length of the CDR3 is 16 residues. The CDR3: CASRDLGQGGAQPQHF. In nucleotides, the CDR3 is TGTGCCAGCAGAGACTTGGGACAGGGAGGAGCTCAGCCCCAGCATTTT.

This clonotype was picked up many times. The chain couples TRBV3-1 to TRBJ1-5; 8 bases match TRBD1. The V gene's germline CDR1 is LGHDT and CDR2 YNNKEL (reference sequence). The CDR3 length is 15 residues. Trimming took 1 base from V and 6 from J; bases not matched to a gene: 5. The DNA of the CDR3 is TGTGCCAGCAGCCAAGGGACAGGGAGTGTTCAGCCCCAGCATTTT. Protein: CASSQGTGSVQPQHF. The full variable domain, rest sourced from reference TRBV3-1 and TRBJ1-5, is DTAVSQTPKYLVTQMGNDKSIKCEQNLGHDTMYWYKQDSKKFLKIMFSYNNKELIINETVPNRFSPKSPDKAHLNLHINSLELGDSAVYFCASSQGTGSVQPQHFGDGTRLSIL.

The sample holds many counts of this clonotype. The V call is TRBV27, the J call TRBJ2-7; 12 bases map to TRBD2. Germline V lookup: CDR1 MNHEY, CDR2 SMNVEV (reference sequence). The CDR3 consists of 16 residues. Germline trimming cut 3 bases from V and 3 bases from J; bases unmatched to any gene: 6. The CDR3 loop reads CASSFLLAGGIYEQYF. The CDR3 DNA is TGTGCCAGCAGTTTCCTACTAGCGGGGGGTATCTACGAGCAGTACTTC.

As regards this clonotype: Relative to the germline gene, one junction end is altered; a read error may explain this. The rearrangement joins TRBV20-1 to TRBJ1-5; 9 positions agree with TRBD1. The CDR3 loop spans 18 amino acids. Germline V lookup: CDR1 DFQATT, CDR2 SNEGSKA (reference sequence). The CDR3 coding sequence is TGCTGTGCTAGAGATGGGTTAAATCGGGACAGGGGCAATCAGCCCCAGCATTTT. Encoded protein: CCARDGLNRDRGNQPQHF.

With regard to this clonotype: A much bigger clone sits one base away, suggesting this may be a read error. This chain links TRBV12-3 or TRBV12-4 with TRBJ2-5, with D perhaps matching TRBD2 (5 bases). The CDR3 runs 14 residues. The CDR3 here is CASSFMRVQETEYF. CDR3 nucleotides: TGTGCCAGCAGTTTTATGAGGGTTCAAGAGACCGAGTACTTC.

This clonotype has at least ten counts. The chain carries TRBV20-1 and TRBJ2-5; 9 nucleotides match TRBD1. CDR1 and CDR2 from the germline V gene are DFQATT and SNEGSKA (reference sequence). After removal of 6 bases from V and 4 bases from J, the junction contained 15 bases not matched to a gene. The CDR3 is made up of 16 amino acids. CDR3 DNA: TGCAGTGCCCCCGAGAGGGACAGGGATAGGGGAGAGACCCAGTACTTC. Amino acids: CSAPERDRDRGETQYF.

In its sample, this clonotype was seen many times. V gene TRBV7-2 combines with J gene TRBJ1-2; TRBD1 aligns across 10 bases. Germline CDR1 and CDR2: SGHTA and FQGNSA. The V gene end was trimmed by 5 bases and the J gene end by 4 bases; junction bases not matched to a gene: 7. The CDR3 runs to 15 residues. CDR3 region: CASSIRQGAGYGYTF. The CDR3 nucleotides read TGTGCCAGCAGCATCCGACAGGGGGCCGGCTATGGCTACACCTTC.

This clonotype was seen at least ten times. The chain uses TRBV12-3 or TRBV12-4 and TRBJ2-2, with 10 positions matching TRBD2. CDR3 size: 15 residues. Trimming removed 7 bases from V and 2 bases from J; junction bases left unmatched: 4. The CDR3 DNA reads as TGTGCCAGCACCCGGACTAGCGGAAACACCGGGGAGCTGTTTTTT. Amino acids: CASTRTSGNTGELFF.